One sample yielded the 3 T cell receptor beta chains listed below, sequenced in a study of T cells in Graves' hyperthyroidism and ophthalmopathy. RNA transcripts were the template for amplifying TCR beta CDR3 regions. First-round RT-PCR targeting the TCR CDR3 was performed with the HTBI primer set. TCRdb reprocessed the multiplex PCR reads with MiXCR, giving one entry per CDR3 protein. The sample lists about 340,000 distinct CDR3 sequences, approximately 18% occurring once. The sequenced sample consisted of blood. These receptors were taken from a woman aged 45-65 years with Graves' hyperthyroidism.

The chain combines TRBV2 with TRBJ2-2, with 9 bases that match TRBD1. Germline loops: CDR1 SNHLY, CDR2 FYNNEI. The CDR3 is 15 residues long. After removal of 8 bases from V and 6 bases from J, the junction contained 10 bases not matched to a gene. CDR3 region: CASGGTGKGAGELFF. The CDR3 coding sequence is TGTGCCAGCGGGGGGACAGGGAAGGGTGCCGGGGAGCTGTTTTTT. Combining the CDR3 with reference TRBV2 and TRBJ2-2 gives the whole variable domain EPEVTQTPSHQVTQMGQEVILRCVPISNHLYFYWYRQILGQKVEFLVSFYNNEISEKSEIFDDQFSVERPDGSNFTLKIRSTKLEDSAMYFCASGGTGKGAGELFFGEGSRLTVL.

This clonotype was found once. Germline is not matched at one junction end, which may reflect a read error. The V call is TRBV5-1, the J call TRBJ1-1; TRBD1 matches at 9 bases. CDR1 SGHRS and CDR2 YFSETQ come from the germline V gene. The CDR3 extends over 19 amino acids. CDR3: CASSSDRGTRFFENTEALF. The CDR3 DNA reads TGCGCCAGCAGCTCGGACAGGGGTACTCGGTTTTTTGAGAACACTGAAGCTCTCTTT.

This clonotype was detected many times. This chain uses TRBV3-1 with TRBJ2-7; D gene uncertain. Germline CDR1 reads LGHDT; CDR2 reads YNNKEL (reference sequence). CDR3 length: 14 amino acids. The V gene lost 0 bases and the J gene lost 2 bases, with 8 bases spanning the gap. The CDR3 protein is CASSQDLGTYEQYF. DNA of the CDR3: TGTGCCAGCAGCCAAGATTTGGGAACCTACGAGCAGTACTTC.